This is a list of T cell receptor beta chains from one sample in a study of blood T cell repertoires in COVID-19. This table comes from immunoSEQ multiplex PCR, and its TCRdb copy is limited to in-frame clones, with some not included. The table has 350,000 or so clones, roughly nine tenths seen once. The sequencing sample was made of PBMCs or T cells enriched from blood (not recorded which). The receptors derive from a woman aged 25 to 39 who had recovered from COVID-19. CDR3s include the opening cysteine and the closing phenylalanine or tryptophan. A D gene is named only where the DNA matches it firmly. Clone size is not always given. Where it is, it says once, few, many or a class for expanded clones.

j_call: TRBJ2-5; d_call: .; v_call: TRBV29-1; clone_size: .; cdr3_length: 11; cdr3_aa: CSVATGGTQYF; cdr3_nt: TGCAGCGTTGCCACTGGAGGGACCCAGTACTTC
j_call: TRBJ1-1; d_call: .; v_call: TRBV30; clone_size: once; cdr3_length: 17; cdr3_aa: CAWSVLSRSHPNTEAFF; cdr3_nt: TGTGCCTGGAGTGTACTCTCCCGGTCGCATCCGAACACTGAAGCTTTCTTT
j_call: TRBJ2-3; d_call: TRBD2; v_call: TRBV18; clone_size: .; cdr3_length: 16; cdr3_aa: CASSPAQRLAGDTQYF; cdr3_nt: TGTGCCAGCTCACCTGCCCAGAGACTAGCGGGGGATACGCAGTATTTT
j_call: TRBJ2-5; d_call: .; v_call: TRBV6-2/TRBV6-3; clone_size: .; cdr3_length: 14; cdr3_aa: CASSYRDFQETQYF; cdr3_nt: TGTGCCAGCAGTTACAGGGACTTCCAAGAGACCCAGTACTTC
j_call: TRBJ1-2; d_call: .; v_call: TRBV12-3/TRBV12-4; clone_size: .; cdr3_length: 13; cdr3_aa: CASSSGGTYGYTF; cdr3_nt: TGTGCCAGCAGTTCCGGGGGGACCTATGGCTACACCTTC
j_call: TRBJ2-5; d_call: TRBD2; v_call: TRBV5-8; clone_size: .; cdr3_length: 13; cdr3_aa: CASSKLAVETQYF; cdr3_nt: TGTGCCAGCAGCAAACTAGCGGTGGAGACCCAGTACTTC
j_call: TRBJ2-7; d_call: TRBD1; v_call: TRBV6-5; clone_size: .; cdr3_length: 14; cdr3_aa: CASRKTGTPYEQYF; cdr3_nt: TGTGCCAGCAGGAAGACAGGGACCCCCTACGAGCAGTACTTC
j_call: TRBJ2-1; d_call: TRBD2; v_call: TRBV6-2/TRBV6-3; clone_size: .; cdr3_length: 17; cdr3_aa: CASSYRGSGGPYNEQFF; cdr3_nt: TGTGCCAGCAGTTACCGGGGTAGCGGGGGCCCCTACAATGAGCAGTTCTTC
j_call: TRBJ2-1; d_call: .; v_call: TRBV2; clone_size: .; cdr3_length: 10; cdr3_aa: CASRQNEQFF; cdr3_nt: TGTGCCAGCAGGCAGAATGAGCAGTTCTTC
j_call: TRBJ1-6; d_call: TRBD1; v_call: TRBV27; clone_size: .; cdr3_length: 14; cdr3_aa: CASTPGTANSPLHF; cdr3_nt: TGTGCCAGCACCCCGGGGACAGCCAATTCACCCCTCCACTTT
j_call: TRBJ1-1; d_call: TRBD1; v_call: TRBV27; clone_size: .; cdr3_length: 15; cdr3_aa: CASSCKEGADTEAFF; cdr3_nt: TGTGCCAGCAGTTGTAAAGAGGGGGCGGACACTGAAGCTTTCTTT
j_call: TRBJ1-2; d_call: TRBD1; v_call: TRBV4-3; clone_size: .; cdr3_length: 15; cdr3_aa: CASSLQTGSNYGYTF; cdr3_nt: TGCGCCAGCAGCCTGCAGACAGGGTCTAACTATGGCTACACCTTC
j_call: TRBJ1-5; d_call: .; v_call: TRBV7-8; clone_size: .; cdr3_length: 14; cdr3_aa: CASSPGRRDQPQHF; cdr3_nt: TGTGCCAGCAGCCCGGGGAGGAGGGATCAGCCCCAGCATTTT
j_call: TRBJ1-5; d_call: .; v_call: TRBV19; clone_size: .; cdr3_length: 16; cdr3_aa: CASSIRDKLSNQPQHF; cdr3_nt: TGTGCCAGTAGTATCAGGGACAAACTTAGCAATCAGCCCCAGCATTTT
j_call: TRBJ2-3; d_call: .; v_call: TRBV5-1; clone_size: .; cdr3_length: 15; cdr3_aa: CASSLRPGDTDTQYF; cdr3_nt: TGCGCCAGCAGCTTGAGGCCGGGGGACACAGATACGCAGTATTTT
j_call: TRBJ1-2; d_call: .; v_call: TRBV2; clone_size: .; cdr3_length: 15; cdr3_aa: CASRRRIGGAGGYTF; cdr3_nt: TGTGCCAGCAGACGTAGGATTGGGGGGGCAGGAGGCTACACCTTC
j_call: TRBJ2-5; d_call: TRBD2; v_call: TRBV5-1; clone_size: .; cdr3_length: 14; cdr3_aa: CASSLGGGQETQYF; cdr3_nt: TGCGCCAGCAGCTTGGGCGGGGGGCAAGAGACCCAGTACTTC
j_call: TRBJ2-5; d_call: .; v_call: TRBV3-1/TRBV3-2; clone_size: .; cdr3_length: 13; cdr3_aa: CASSVQGGETQYF; cdr3_nt: TGTGCCAGCAGTGTACAGGGCGGTGAGACCCAGTACTTC
j_call: TRBJ2-2; d_call: .; v_call: TRBV10-3; clone_size: .; cdr3_length: 16; cdr3_aa: CAISEGGRWRTGELFF; cdr3_nt: TGTGCCATCAGTGAGGGAGGACGGTGGCGCACCGGGGAGCTGTTTTTT
j_call: TRBJ2-1; d_call: .; v_call: TRBV20-1; clone_size: .; cdr3_length: 11; cdr3_aa: CSAEAANEQFF; cdr3_nt: TGCAGTGCAGAGGCGGCTAATGAGCAGTTCTTC
j_call: TRBJ2-7; d_call: TRBD1; v_call: TRBV5-1; clone_size: few; cdr3_length: 16; cdr3_aa: CASSSRQGALLYEQYF; cdr3_nt: TGCGCCAGCAGCTCCCGACAGGGGGCTTTACTCTACGAGCAGTACTTC
j_call: TRBJ2-1; d_call: .; v_call: TRBV5-6; clone_size: once; cdr3_length: 13; cdr3_aa: CASSLVGVVEQFF; cdr3_nt: TGTGCCAGCAGCTTGGTAGGGGTCGTTGAGCAGTTCTTC
j_call: TRBJ1-6; d_call: .; v_call: TRBV5-1; clone_size: .; cdr3_length: 17; cdr3_aa: CASSLDRERSYNSPLHF; cdr3_nt: TGCGCCAGCAGCTTGGACAGGGAGAGGTCCTATAATTCACCCCTCCACTTT
j_call: TRBJ1-5; d_call: .; v_call: TRBV11-2; clone_size: .; cdr3_length: 16; cdr3_aa: CASSGGAGNSNQPQHF; cdr3_nt: TGTGCCAGCAGCGGAGGGGCCGGAAACAGCAATCAGCCCCAGCATTTT
j_call: TRBJ1-4; d_call: .; v_call: TRBV28; clone_size: .; cdr3_length: 14; cdr3_aa: CASRITGVGEKLFF; cdr3_nt: TGTGCCAGCCGCATAACGGGGGTCGGGGAAAAACTGTTTTTT
j_call: TRBJ2-6; d_call: .; v_call: TRBV29-1; clone_size: .; cdr3_length: 15; cdr3_aa: CSVRGQSSGANVLTF; cdr3_nt: TGCAGCGTACGAGGACAGAGCTCTGGGGCCAACGTCCTGACTTTC
j_call: TRBJ1-4; d_call: .; v_call: TRBV6-4; clone_size: .; cdr3_length: 15; cdr3_aa: CASSDSGVSGEKLFF; cdr3_nt: TGTGCCAGCAGTGACTCTGGGGTCTCGGGAGAAAAACTGTTTTTT
j_call: TRBJ1-3; d_call: TRBD1; v_call: TRBV6-5; clone_size: .; cdr3_length: 14; cdr3_aa: CASRRTGAGNTIYF; cdr3_nt: TGTGCCAGCAGGAGGACAGGGGCTGGAAACACCATATATTTT
j_call: TRBJ2-5; d_call: .; v_call: TRBV3-1/TRBV3-2; clone_size: .; cdr3_length: 15; cdr3_aa: CASSQESGKQETQYF; cdr3_nt: TGTGCCAGCAGCCAAGAGTCCGGGAAACAAGAGACCCAGTACTTC
j_call: TRBJ1-5; d_call: TRBD1; v_call: TRBV5-1; clone_size: once; cdr3_length: 17; cdr3_aa: CASSPGTGGYSNQPQHF; cdr3_nt: TGCGCCAGCAGTCCCGGGACAGGGGGTTATAGCAATCAGCCCCAGCATTTT
j_call: TRBJ2-1; d_call: TRBD1; v_call: TRBV27; clone_size: .; cdr3_length: 16; cdr3_aa: CASKLLGTGGFNEQFF; cdr3_nt: TGTGCCAGCAAACTACTAGGGACAGGGGGCTTCAATGAGCAGTTCTTC
j_call: TRBJ1-5; d_call: .; v_call: TRBV6-8; clone_size: once; cdr3_length: 16; cdr3_aa: CASSYGEGPSNQPQHF; cdr3_nt: TGTGCCAGCAGTTATGGGGAGGGCCCTAGCAATCAGCCCCAGCATTTT
j_call: TRBJ2-7; d_call: .; v_call: TRBV9; clone_size: .; cdr3_length: 14; cdr3_aa: CASSVGGGTYEQYF; cdr3_nt: TGTGCCAGCAGCGTAGGTGGGGGGACCTACGAGCAGTACTTC
j_call: TRBJ1-6; d_call: .; v_call: TRBV7-9; clone_size: .; cdr3_length: 17; cdr3_aa: CASSPVRTWALYSPLHF; cdr3_nt: TGTGCCAGCAGCCCCGTGCGGACATGGGCATTATATTCACCCCTCCACTTT
j_call: TRBJ1-1; d_call: .; v_call: TRBV6-5; clone_size: .; cdr3_length: 14; cdr3_aa: CASSPEGGWAEAFF; cdr3_nt: TGTGCCAGCAGTCCGGAGGGAGGCTGGGCTGAAGCTTTCTTT
j_call: TRBJ1-1; d_call: TRBD1; v_call: TRBV7-9; clone_size: .; cdr3_length: 17; cdr3_aa: CASSLFSQGGRNTEAFF; cdr3_nt: TGTGCCAGCAGCTTATTCTCCCAGGGGGGAAGGAACACTGAAGCTTTCTTT
j_call: TRBJ2-5; d_call: .; v_call: TRBV25-1; clone_size: .; cdr3_length: 15; cdr3_aa: CASSPLVGIQETQYF; cdr3_nt: TGTGCCAGCAGCCCACTAGTGGGGATACAAGAGACCCAGTACTTC